A selection of T cell receptor beta chains follows, all from one sample in a study of blood T cell repertoires in COVID-19. Sequencing was performed with immunoSEQ multiplex PCR; in TCRdb, only in-frame clones are kept and a portion is missing. Seen here are 350,000 to 400,000 clones, 88% observed once, and the top ten hold 0.9% to 1%. Sequencing was performed on PBMCs or T cells enriched from blood (not recorded which). Receptors were obtained from a woman in her 30s with acute COVID-19. Both conserved end residues are part of each CDR3. The order of the fields is clone size, D gene, V gene, J gene, CDR3 DNA, CDR3 protein. The D gene is left open where the match is weak. Clone size appears in some rows only: once, few, many, or a class for an expanded clone.

>-|-|TRBV21-1|TRBJ1-4
TGTGCCCCCTCTCGGGGTACAAACCATGAAAAACTGTTTTTT
CAPSRGTNHEKLFF
>-|-|TRBV18|TRBJ1-1
TGTGCCAGCTCACGAACCGGGACGGGGGACACTGAAGCTTTCTTT
CASSRTGTGDTEAFF
>-|-|TRBV12-3/TRBV12-4|TRBJ1-1
TGTGCCAGCAGCCGAGTGAACACTGAAGCTTTCTTT
CASSRVNTEAFF
>-|-|TRBV14|TRBJ2-3
TGTGCCAGCAGCCGTCGGAGGTCGGCAGGAGATACGCAGTATTTT
CASSRRRSAGDTQYF
>few|-|TRBV5-1|TRBJ2-7
TGCGCCAGCAGCAACAGGTACGAGCAGTACTTC
CASSNRYEQYF
>-|-|TRBV15|TRBJ2-5
TGTGCCACCAGCATCCTCTGGGGAGTTGAGACCCAGTACTTC
CATSILWGVETQYF
>-|TRBD2|TRBV5-6|TRBJ2-1
TGTGCCAGCAGCATTATAGCGGGGCTAAAGGACAATGAGCAGTTCTTC
CASSIIAGLKDNEQFF
>-|TRBD1|TRBV11-2|TRBJ2-5
TGTGCCAGCAGCTTAGATTTGTTAGGGACAGGGTTTCAAGAGACCCAGTACTTC
CASSLDLLGTGFQETQYF
>-|-|TRBV6-5|TRBJ1-2
TGTGCCAGCATATCCTCCTGGGCCCGCTATGGCTACACCTTC
CASISSWARYGYTF
>-|-|TRBV6-5|TRBJ1-2
TGTGCCAGCAGAGACCCCTCTAGGGGCTACACCTTC
CASRDPSRGYTF
>-|TRBD1|TRBV3-1/TRBV3-2|TRBJ2-4
TGTGCCAGCAGCCAGACAGGACAGGGGCTAGCCAAAAACATTCAGTACTTC
CASSQTGQGLAKNIQYF
>-|TRBD1|TRBV6-1|TRBJ1-1
TGTGCCAGCAGTGCAACAGGGGGCATTGGGAGCACTGAAGCTTTCTTT
CASSATGGIGSTEAFF
>-|-|TRBV9|TRBJ2-7
TGTGCCAGCCCCCCTTCCGCTAGCTCCTACGAGCAGTACTTC
CASPPSASSYEQYF
>-|TRBD2|TRBV6-2/TRBV6-3|TRBJ2-1
TGTGCCAGCAGTACAATACCCACTAGCGGGGCCTACAATGAGCAGTTCTTC
CASSTIPTSGAYNEQFF
>-|TRBD1|TRBV25-1|TRBJ1-4
TGTGCCAGCAGTGAATACGGACAGGGAGGTGAAAAACTGTTTTTT
CASSEYGQGGEKLFF
>-|TRBD2|TRBV10-2|TRBJ2-7
TGCGCCAGCAGCCGGACTAGCGGGGACTACGAGCAGTACTTC
CASSRTSGDYEQYF
>once|TRBD2|TRBV5-4|TRBJ2-3
TGTGCCAGCAGCTCTGGGTTAGCGGGAGATACGCAGTATTTT
CASSSGLAGDTQYF
>few|-|TRBV4-2|TRBJ1-6
TGTGCCAGCAGCAGGAACAGGGCCAGCTCCTATAATTCACCCCTCCACTTT
CASSRNRASSYNSPLHF
>few|TRBD1|TRBV14|TRBJ1-5
TGTGCCAGCAGCCAAGAGGGGGGACAGGGGGACCAGCCCCAGCATTTT
CASSQEGGQGDQPQHF
>-|TRBD2|TRBV7-7|TRBJ2-5
TGTGCCAGCAGCTTTCTAGCGGGGGAAGTGGAGACCCAGTACTTC
CASSFLAGEVETQYF
>-|-|TRBV9|TRBJ2-7
TGTGCCAGCAGCGTGTCCGGGACTGAATCCTACGAGCAGTACTTC
CASSVSGTESYEQYF
>-|-|TRBV9|TRBJ1-4
TGTGCCAGCAGCGTAGGTGGGGGGGCCGATGAAAAACTGTTTTTT
CASSVGGGADEKLFF
>-|-|TRBV9|TRBJ1-1
TGTGCCAGCAGCGTAGGCATTGGAGGGTCCGCGAACACTGAAGCTTTCTTT
CASSVGIGGSANTEAFF
>few|TRBD1|TRBV6-5|TRBJ1-1
TGTGCCAGCAGGACCAGACAGGGGAACACTGAAGCTTTCTTT
CASRTRQGNTEAFF
>-|-|TRBV19|TRBJ2-7
TGTGCCAGTAGTTCAACGCAGGGGGGCGAGCAGTACTTC
CASSSTQGGEQYF
>once|TRBD1|TRBV5-1|TRBJ2-3
TGCGCCAGCAGCTTCGGGACAGGAGGAGATACGCAGTATTTT
CASSFGTGGDTQYF
>-|-|TRBV3-1/TRBV3-2|TRBJ2-2
TGTGCCAGCAGCCAAGGGGGGCAGGGCCGGACCGGGGAGCTGTTTTTT
CASSQGGQGRTGELFF
>-|TRBD1|TRBV7-7|TRBJ2-2
TGTGCCAGCAGTACAGGGGGCACCGGGGAGCTGTTTTTT
CASSTGGTGELFF
>-|-|TRBV30|TRBJ1-1
TGTGCCTGGAGTAGGGGTCCAGGGCACACTGAAGCTTTCTTT
CAWSRGPGHTEAFF
>-|-|TRBV14|TRBJ1-2
TGTGCCAGCAGCCTTTCACCAGGGTATGGCTACACCTTC
CASSLSPGYGYTF
>-|TRBD2|TRBV2|TRBJ2-3
TGTGCCAGCAGTGAACGGAGCGGGGGCACAGATACGCAGTATTTT
CASSERSGGTDTQYF
>few|TRBD1|TRBV5-1|TRBJ2-2
TGCGCCAGCAGTCCTCGGACAGGGGACACCGGGGAGCTGTTTTTT
CASSPRTGDTGELFF
>-|TRBD1|TRBV4-2|TRBJ2-1
TGTGCCAGCAGCCAGAACAACAGGGGGCGATTATACAATGAGCAGTTCTTC
CASSQNNRGRLYNEQFF
>-|-|TRBV19|TRBJ2-5
TGTGCCAGTAGTATCTCGGGTTGGGAGACCCAGTACTTC
CASSISGWETQYF
>-|-|TRBV6-4|TRBJ1-6
TGTGCCAGCAGTGACCAGGGTGGTAATTCACCCCTCCACTTT
CASSDQGGNSPLHF
>-|-|TRBV7-2|TRBJ1-5
TGTGCCAGCAGCTTAGAAGGGGCCAATCAGCCCCAGCATTTT
CASSLEGANQPQHF
>-|-|TRBV3-1/TRBV3-2|TRBJ2-3
TGTGCCAGCAGCCAAGTCGTCCCCCCAGATACGCAGTATTTT
CASSQVVPPDTQYF
>-|-|TRBV11-2|TRBJ2-6
TGTGCCAGCAGCTCGGACAGCCACTCTGGGGCCAACGTCCTGACTTTC
CASSSDSHSGANVLTF
>-|-|TRBV5-8|TRBJ2-1
TGTGCCCATACTCGGCGGGGTGGGTACAATGAGCAGTTCTTC
CAHTRRGGYNEQFF
>-|TRBD2|TRBV27|TRBJ2-3
TGTGCCAGCAGGCGGCCGGGACTAGGTTACGCAGATACGCAGTATTTT
CASRRPGLGYADTQYF
>-|-|TRBV19|TRBJ1-4
TGTGCCAGTAGTATCGCGGTTGCAACTAATGAAAAACTGTTTTTT
CASSIAVATNEKLFF
>-|-|TRBV6-2/TRBV6-3|TRBJ1-1
TGTGCCAGCAGTTCCCACTCGGGGGTGCGGGGGACAACTGTTGCTTTCTTT
CASSSHSGVRGTTVAFF
>-|TRBD1|TRBV15|TRBJ1-5
TGTGCCACCAGCAGGGACAGGACCAATCAGCCCCAGCATTTT
CATSRDRTNQPQHF
>-|TRBD2|TRBV9|TRBJ2-3
TGTGCCAGCAGCGTTGAGGGGCGGGGGACAGATACGCAGTATTTT
CASSVEGRGTDTQYF
>-|TRBD1|TRBV28|TRBJ2-7
TGTGCCAGCAGTTTCACCGGGACAGGGCTCTACGAGCAGTACTTC
CASSFTGTGLYEQYF